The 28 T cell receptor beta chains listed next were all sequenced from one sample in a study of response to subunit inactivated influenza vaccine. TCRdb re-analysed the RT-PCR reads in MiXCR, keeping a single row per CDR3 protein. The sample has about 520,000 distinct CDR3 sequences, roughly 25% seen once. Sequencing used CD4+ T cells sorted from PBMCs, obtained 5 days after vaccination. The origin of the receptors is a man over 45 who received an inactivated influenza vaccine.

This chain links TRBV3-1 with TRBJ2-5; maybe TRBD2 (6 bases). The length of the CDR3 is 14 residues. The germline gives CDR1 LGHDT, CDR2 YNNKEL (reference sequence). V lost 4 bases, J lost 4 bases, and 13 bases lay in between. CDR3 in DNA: TGTGCCAGCAGCCCCTGGCGGGGAAGAGAGACCCAGTACTTC. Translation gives CASSPWRGRETQYF.

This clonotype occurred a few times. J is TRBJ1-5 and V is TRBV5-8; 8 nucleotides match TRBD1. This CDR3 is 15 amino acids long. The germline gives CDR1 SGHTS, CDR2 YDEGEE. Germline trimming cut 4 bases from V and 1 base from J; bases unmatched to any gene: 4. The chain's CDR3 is CASSGTGGSNQPQHF. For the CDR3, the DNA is TGTGCCAGCAGCGGAACAGGGGGGAGCAATCAGCCCCAGCATTTT.

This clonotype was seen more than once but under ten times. CDR3 DNA sequence: TGCGCCAGCAGCGTTGGTCCAGCTAGCGGGGGCTACAATGAGCAGTTCTTC. As protein: CASSVGPASGGYNEQFF. The chain links TRBV5-1 to TRBJ2-1; 10 bases line up with TRBD2. Germline CDR1 and CDR2: SGHRS and YFSETQ. Losses at the gene ends were 4 bases for V and 3 bases for J; bases not matched to a gene: 10. CDR3 length: 17 residues. The full variable domain, completed using reference TRBV5-1 and TRBJ2-1, is KAGVTQTPRYLIKTRGQQVTLSCSPISGHRSVSWYQQTPGQGLQFLFEYFSETQRNKGNFPGRFSGRQFSNSRSEMNVSTLELGDSALYLCASSVGPASGGYNEQFFGPGTRLTVL.

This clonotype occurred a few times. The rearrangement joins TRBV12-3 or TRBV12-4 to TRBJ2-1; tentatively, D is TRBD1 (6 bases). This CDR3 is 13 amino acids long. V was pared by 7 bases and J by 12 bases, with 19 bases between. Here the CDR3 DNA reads TGTGCCAGCAAGGTACGGACAGCTGTCGGGCAGTTCTTC. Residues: CASKVRTAVGQFF.

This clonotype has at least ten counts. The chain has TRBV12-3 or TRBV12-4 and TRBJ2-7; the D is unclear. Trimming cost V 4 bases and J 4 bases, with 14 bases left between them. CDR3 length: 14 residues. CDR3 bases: TGTGCCAGCAGTTCGTCCCCTGCGGAATACGAGCAGTACTTC. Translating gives CASSSSPAEYEQYF.

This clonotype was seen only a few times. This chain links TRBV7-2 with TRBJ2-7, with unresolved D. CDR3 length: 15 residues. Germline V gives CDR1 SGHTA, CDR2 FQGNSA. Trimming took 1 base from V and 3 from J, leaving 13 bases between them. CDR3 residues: CASSLVGSRSYEQYF. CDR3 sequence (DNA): TGTGCCAGCAGCTTAGTCGGGTCTAGAAGCTACGAGCAGTACTTC. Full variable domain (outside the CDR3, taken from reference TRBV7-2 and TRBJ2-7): GAGVSQSPSNKVTEKGKDVELRCDPISGHTALYWYRQSLGQGLEFLIYFQGNSAPDKSGLPSDRFSAERTGGSVSTLTIQRTQQEDSAVYLCASSLVGSRSYEQYFGPGTRLTVT.

The CDR3, as DNA: TGTGCCAGCAGTGCGGACAGAATGAACTACAATGAGCAGTTCTTC. Translating it yields CASSADRMNYNEQFF. The genes are TRBV7-2 and TRBJ2-1; D might be TRBD1 (6 bases). Trimming pared 6 bases from V and 3 bases from J, leaving 15 bases between. The CDR3 covers 15 residues. The germline gives CDR1 SGHTA, CDR2 FQGNSA.

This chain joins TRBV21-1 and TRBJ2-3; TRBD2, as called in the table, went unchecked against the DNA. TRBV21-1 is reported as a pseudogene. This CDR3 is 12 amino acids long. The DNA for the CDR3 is TGTGCCAGCAGCAATAGAGGGTATCCGCAGTATTTT. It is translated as CASSNRGYPQYF.

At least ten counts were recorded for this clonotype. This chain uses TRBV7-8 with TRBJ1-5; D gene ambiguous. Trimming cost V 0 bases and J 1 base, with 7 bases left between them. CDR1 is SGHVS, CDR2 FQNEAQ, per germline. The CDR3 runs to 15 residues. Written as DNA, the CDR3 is TGTGCCAGCAGCTTAGCGCGGGCAAGCAATCAGCCCCAGCATTTT. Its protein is CASSLARASNQPQHF.

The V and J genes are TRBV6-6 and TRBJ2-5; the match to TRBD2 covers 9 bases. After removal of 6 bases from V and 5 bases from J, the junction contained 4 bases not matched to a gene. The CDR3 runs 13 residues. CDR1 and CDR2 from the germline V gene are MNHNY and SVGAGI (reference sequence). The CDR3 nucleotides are TGTGCCAGCAGGCGGGGGGGCTGGGAGACCCAGTACTTC. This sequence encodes CASRRGGWETQYF.

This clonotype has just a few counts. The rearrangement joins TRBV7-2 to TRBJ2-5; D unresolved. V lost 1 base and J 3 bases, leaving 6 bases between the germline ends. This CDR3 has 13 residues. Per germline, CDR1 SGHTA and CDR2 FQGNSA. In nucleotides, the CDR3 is TGTGCCAGCAGCTTAGTCTACAAAGAGACCCAGTACTTC. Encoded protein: CASSLVYKETQYF.

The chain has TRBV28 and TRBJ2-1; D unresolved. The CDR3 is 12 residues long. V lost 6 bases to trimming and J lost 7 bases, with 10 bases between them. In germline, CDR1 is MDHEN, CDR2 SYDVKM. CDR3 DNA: TGTGCCAGCAGCCCTCGATCGAATGAGCAGTTCTTC. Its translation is CASSPRSNEQFF.

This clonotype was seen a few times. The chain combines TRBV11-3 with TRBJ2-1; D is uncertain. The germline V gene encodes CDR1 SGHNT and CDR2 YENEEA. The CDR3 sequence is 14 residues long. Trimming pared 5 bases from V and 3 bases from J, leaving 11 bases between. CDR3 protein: CASSAAGIYNEQFF. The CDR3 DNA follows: TGTGCCAGCAGCGCAGCCGGAATCTACAATGAGCAGTTCTTC. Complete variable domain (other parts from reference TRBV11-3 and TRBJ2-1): EAGVVQSPRYKIIEKKQPVAFWCNPISGHNTLYWYLQNLGQGPELLIRYENEEAVDDSQLPKDRFSAERLKGVDSTLKIQPAELGDSAVYLCASSAAGIYNEQFFGPGTRLTVL.

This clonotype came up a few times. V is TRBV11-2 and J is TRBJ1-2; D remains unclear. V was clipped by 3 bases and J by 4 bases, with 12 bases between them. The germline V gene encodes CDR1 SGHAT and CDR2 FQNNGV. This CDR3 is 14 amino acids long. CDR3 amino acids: CASSFVRAPYGYTF. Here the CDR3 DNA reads TGTGCCAGCAGCTTCGTCCGGGCTCCCTATGGCTACACCTTC.

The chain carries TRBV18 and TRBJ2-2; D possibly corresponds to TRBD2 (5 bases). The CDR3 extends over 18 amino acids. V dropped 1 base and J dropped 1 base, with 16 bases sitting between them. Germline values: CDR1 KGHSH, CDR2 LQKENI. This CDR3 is CASSPLSLTKRNTGELFF. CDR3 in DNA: TGTGCCAGCTCACCACTTTCCTTGACTAAACGGAACACCGGGGAGCTGTTTTTT.

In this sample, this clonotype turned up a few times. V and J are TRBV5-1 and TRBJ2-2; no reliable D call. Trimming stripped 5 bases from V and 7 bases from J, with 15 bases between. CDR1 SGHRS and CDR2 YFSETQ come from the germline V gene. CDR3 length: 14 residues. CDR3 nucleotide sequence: TGCGCCAGCAGACGGGCCGGTTTTGGCGGGGAGCTGTTTTTT. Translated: CASRRAGFGGELFF.

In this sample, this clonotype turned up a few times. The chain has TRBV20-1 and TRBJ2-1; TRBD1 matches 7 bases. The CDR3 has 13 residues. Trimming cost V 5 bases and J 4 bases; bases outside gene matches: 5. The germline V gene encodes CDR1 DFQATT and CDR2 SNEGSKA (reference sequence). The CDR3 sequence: CSAVGTVYNEQFF. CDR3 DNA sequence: TGCAGTGCTGTCGGGACAGTATACAATGAGCAGTTCTTC.

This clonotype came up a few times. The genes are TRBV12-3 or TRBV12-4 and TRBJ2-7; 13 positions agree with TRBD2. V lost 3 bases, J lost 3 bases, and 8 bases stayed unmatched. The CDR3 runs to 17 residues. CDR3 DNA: TGTGCCAGCAGTTTTCCCTCTCGGACTAGCGGGAGCTACGAGCAGTACTTC. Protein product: CASSFPSRTSGSYEQYF.

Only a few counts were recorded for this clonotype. CDR3 sequence reads: CASSGYRTYNEQFF. The CDR3 nucleotides are TGTGCCAGCAGCGGTTATAGGACCTACAATGAGCAGTTCTTC. The chain uses TRBV6-2 or TRBV6-3 and TRBJ2-1, with D hard to call. Germline V gene sequence: CDR1 MNHEY, CDR2 SVGEGT. Deletions cut 6 bases from V and 2 bases from J, with 11 bases between. This CDR3 spans 14 amino acids.

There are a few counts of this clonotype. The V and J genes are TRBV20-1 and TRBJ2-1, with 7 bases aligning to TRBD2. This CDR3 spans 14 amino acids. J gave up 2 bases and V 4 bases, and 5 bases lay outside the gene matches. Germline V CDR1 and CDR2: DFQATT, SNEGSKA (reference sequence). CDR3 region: CSATEREAYNEQFF. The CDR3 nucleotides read TGCAGTGCTACCGAGCGGGAAGCCTACAATGAGCAGTTCTTC.

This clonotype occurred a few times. The CDR3 sequence: CASSLSSTSQETQYF. In nucleotides, the CDR3 is TGCGCCAGCAGCTTGTCTTCCACCTCCCAAGAGACCCAGTACTTC. The chain couples TRBV5-1 to TRBJ2-5, with no clear D. V was pared by 1 base and J by 1 base, with 11 bases between. Germline loops: CDR1 SGHRS, CDR2 YFSETQ. The CDR3 length is 15 residues.

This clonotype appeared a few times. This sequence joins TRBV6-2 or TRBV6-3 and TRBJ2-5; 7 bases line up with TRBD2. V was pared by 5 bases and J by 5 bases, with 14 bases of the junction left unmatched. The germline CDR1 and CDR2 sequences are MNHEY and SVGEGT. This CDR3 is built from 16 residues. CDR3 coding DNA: TGTGCCAGCAGTCTGACGGGAGGCCCGTCGAGGGAGACCCAGTACTTC. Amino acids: CASSLTGGPSRETQYF.

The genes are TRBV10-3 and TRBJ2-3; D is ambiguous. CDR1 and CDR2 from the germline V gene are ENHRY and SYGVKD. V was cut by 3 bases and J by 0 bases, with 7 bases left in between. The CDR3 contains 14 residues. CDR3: CAISDYGSTDTQYF. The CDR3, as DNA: TGTGCCATCAGTGATTATGGCAGCACAGATACGCAGTATTTT.

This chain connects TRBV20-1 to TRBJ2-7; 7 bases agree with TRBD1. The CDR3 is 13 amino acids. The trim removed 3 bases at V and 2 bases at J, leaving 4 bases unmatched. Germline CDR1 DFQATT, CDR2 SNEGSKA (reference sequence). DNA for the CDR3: TGCAGTGCTAGGGAAGGGGGCGCCTACGAGCAGTACTTC. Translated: CSAREGGAYEQYF.

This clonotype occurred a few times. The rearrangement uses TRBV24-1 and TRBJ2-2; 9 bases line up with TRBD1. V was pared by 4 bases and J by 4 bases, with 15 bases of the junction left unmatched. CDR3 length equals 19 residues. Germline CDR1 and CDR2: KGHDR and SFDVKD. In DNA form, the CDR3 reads TGTGCCACCAGTGACCCCCCTGGACAGGGGTTTACGAGCACCGGGGAGCTGTTTTTT. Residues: CATSDPPGQGFTSTGELFF.

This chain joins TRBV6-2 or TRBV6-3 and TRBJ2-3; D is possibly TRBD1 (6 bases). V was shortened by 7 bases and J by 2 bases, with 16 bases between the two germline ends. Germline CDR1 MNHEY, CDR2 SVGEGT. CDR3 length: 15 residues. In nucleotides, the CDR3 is TGTGCCAGCACCCGACACCCAGGGGCCACAGATACGCAGTATTTT. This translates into CASTRHPGATDTQYF.

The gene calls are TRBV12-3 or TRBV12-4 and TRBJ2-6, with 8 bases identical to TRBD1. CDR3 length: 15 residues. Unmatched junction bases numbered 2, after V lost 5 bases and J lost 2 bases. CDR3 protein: CASSVDRAGANVLTF. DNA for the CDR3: TGTGCCAGCAGTGTGGACAGGGCTGGGGCCAACGTCCTGACTTTC.

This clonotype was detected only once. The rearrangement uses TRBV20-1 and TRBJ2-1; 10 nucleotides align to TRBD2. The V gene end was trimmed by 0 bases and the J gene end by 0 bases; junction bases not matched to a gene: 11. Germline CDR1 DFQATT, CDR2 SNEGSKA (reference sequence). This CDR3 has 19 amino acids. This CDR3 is CSARDGTSGDLSSYNEQFF. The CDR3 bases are TGCAGTGCTAGAGATGGTACTAGCGGGGACCTGAGCTCCTACAATGAGCAGTTCTTC.